Each of the 28 T cell receptor beta chains below was sequenced from the same sample in a study of T cell responses to AZD1222 COVID-19 vaccine. Measured with immunoSEQ multiplex PCR; TCRdb has only the in-frame clones, and not every one. The sample has 180,000 or so clones; 90% to 95% are singletons. This specimen consisted of peripheral blood, obtained 28 days after the second dose of the MenACWY control vaccine. These TCRs come from an adult who received the MenACWY meningococcal vaccine as a control.

About this clone itself: At the DNA level, this CDR3 is encoded by other sequences in the same sample as well. The rearrangement joins TRBV30 to TRBJ1-5; possible D gene TRBD1, 6 bases. The CDR3 is 13 amino acids. Germline CDR1 and CDR2: GTSNPN and SVGIG (reference sequence). Trimming left V 0 bases short and J 4 bases short, with 7 bases between. Here the CDR3 DNA reads TGTGCCTGGAGTGTACAGGGTAATCAGCCCCAGCATTTT. This gives the protein CAWSVQGNQPQHF.

The chain carries TRBV7-8 and TRBJ2-2; 11 nucleotides match TRBD2. Germline-derived CDR1 and CDR2 are SGHVS and FQNEAQ. Germline trimming cut 2 bases from V and 6 bases from J; bases unmatched to any gene: 5. This CDR3 is built from 16 residues. The CDR3 region has the DNA TGTGCCAGCAGCTTACTAGCGGGGGGTCCGTCCGGGGAGCTGTTTTTT. It is translated as CASSLLAGGPSGELFF.

This sequence joins TRBV28 and TRBJ2-7; D possibly corresponds to TRBD2 (5 bases). This CDR3 is built from 12 residues. CDR1 and CDR2 (germline): MDHEN, SYDVKM. The germline V and J ends were trimmed by 2 bases and 3 bases, with 5 bases remaining between them. The CDR3 loop is CASSLAGYEQYF. For the CDR3, the DNA is TGTGCCAGCAGTTTAGCGGGCTACGAGCAGTACTTC. The full variable domain, completed using reference TRBV28 and TRBJ2-7, is DVKVTQSSRYLVKRTGEKVFLECVQDMDHENMFWYRQDPGLGLRLIYFSYDVKMKEKGDIPEGYSVSREKKERFSLILESASTNQTSMYLCASSLAGYEQYFGPGTRLTVT.

Concerning this clone: The sample has other DNA sequences that encode this CDR3 too. This chain's CDR3 is CASSPPTGFYGYTF. In DNA, the CDR3 is TGTGCCAGCTCACCACCAACAGGGTTCTATGGCTACACCTTC. V and J are TRBV18 and TRBJ1-2, with D perhaps matching TRBD1 (6 bases). Germline-derived CDR1 and CDR2 are KGHSH and LQKENI. This CDR3 comprises 14 residues. The V gene lost 0 bases and the J gene lost 4 bases, with 9 bases spanning the gap.

The V and J genes are TRBV2 and TRBJ2-3; D remains unclear. The CDR3 is 12 residues long. V was cut by 1 base and J by 1 base, with 0 bases left in between. Germline V gene sequence: CDR1 SNHLY, CDR2 FYNNEI. The CDR3 loop is CASSEGTDTQYF. The CDR3 bases are TGTGCCAGCAGTGAAGGCACAGATACGCAGTATTTT.

With regard to this clone: Additional DNA sequences in this sample encode the identical CDR3. V and J are TRBV9 and TRBJ1-1; D call uncertain. V lost 2 bases and J lost 2, with 7 bases in between. Looked up from germline, CDR1 is SGDLS and CDR2 is YYNGEE. This CDR3 is 13 amino acids long. The CDR3 nucleotides are TGTGCCAGCAGCGTGGAATCTAACACTGAAGCTTTCTTT. This encodes CASSVESNTEAFF.

This clone has a handful of counts. This rearrangement joins TRBV7-9 to TRBJ1-5; D may be TRBD1 (5 bases). This CDR3 comprises 15 residues. Trimming cost V 1 base and J 3 bases, with 10 bases left between them. From germline, CDR1 is SEHNR and CDR2 FQNEAQ (reference sequence). DNA of the CDR3: TGTGCCAGCAGCTTAGGCCCAGGGTTCAATCAGCCCCAGCATTTT. This translates into CASSLGPGFNQPQHF.

The chain links TRBV7-9 to TRBJ2-3; 8 bases fit TRBD1. The J segment lost 5 bases and the V segment lost 3 bases, leaving 7 bases of the junction unmatched. Per germline, CDR1 SEHNR and CDR2 FQNEAQ (reference sequence). CDR3 length: 15 amino acids. The CDR3, as DNA: TGTGCCAGCAGCTTGGTGGCAGGGGGCCTAGATACGCAGTATTTT. This codes for CASSLVAGGLDTQYF.

The chain couples TRBV4-2 to TRBJ1-5, with a tentative D call TRBD1 (5 bases). Germline values: CDR1 LGHNA, CDR2 YNFKEQ. The length of the CDR3 is 15 residues. Trimming pared 1 base from V and 5 bases from J, leaving 12 bases between. CDR3 in amino acids: CASSQGVQGDQPQHF. For the CDR3, the DNA is TGTGCCAGCAGCCAAGGGGTTCAGGGAGATCAGCCCCAGCATTTT.

This chain uses TRBV7-8 with TRBJ1-6, with D uncertain. The CDR3 has 15 amino acids. Germline assignment: CDR1 SGHVS and CDR2 FQNEAQ. Trimming took 2 bases from V and 0 from J, leaving 5 bases between them. The CDR3 region has the DNA TGTGCCAGCAGCTTACTGAGCTCCTATAATTCACCCCTCCACTTT. Amino acid sequence: CASSLLSSYNSPLHF.

The chain links TRBV18 to TRBJ1-4, with unresolved D. The CDR3 length is 13 residues. The ends were cut back, 2 bases at V and 5 bases at J, with 6 bases in the middle. Germline V gene sequence: CDR1 KGHSH, CDR2 LQKENI. For the CDR3, the DNA is TGTGCCAGCTCACCAGCCCTAAATGAAAAACTGTTTTTT. It is translated as CASSPALNEKLFF. Combining the CDR3 with reference TRBV18 and TRBJ1-4 gives the whole variable domain NAGVMQNPRHLVRRRGQEARLRCSPMKGHSHVYWYRQLPEEGLKFMVYLQKENIIDESGMPKERFSAEFPKEGPSILRIQQVVRGDSAAYFCASSPALNEKLFFGSGTQLSVL.

This chain connects TRBV7-2 to TRBJ2-1; maybe TRBD1 (5 bases). Germline V lookup: CDR1 SGHTA, CDR2 FQGNSA. The CDR3 runs to 16 residues. Trimming took off 4 bases at V and 0 bases at J, with 13 bases between the two ends. Written as DNA, the CDR3 is TGTGCCAGCAGCTACACAGGAACAAGCTCCTACAATGAGCAGTTCTTC. Translated: CASSYTGTSSYNEQFF.

This chain joins TRBV6-2 or TRBV6-3 and TRBJ1-5, with D possibly being TRBD1 (5 bases). V was pared by 2 bases and J by 1 base, with 12 bases between. Germline CDR1 and CDR2: MNHEY and SVGEGT. The CDR3 extends over 16 amino acids. The CDR3 region has the DNA TGTGCCAGCAGTTACGGATCAGGGCGAAGCAATCAGCCCCAGCATTTT. Residues: CASSYGSGRSNQPQHF.

The chain employs TRBV6-5 and TRBJ1-1; D remains unclear. The ends were cut back, 2 bases at V and 6 bases at J, with 13 bases in the middle. The CDR3 is made up of 14 amino acids. Germline V gene lookup returns CDR1 MNHEY and CDR2 SVGAGI. The CDR3 DNA follows: TGTGCCAGCAGTTACGAGGTGGGCTGGTCTGAAGCTTTCTTT. Translated: CASSYEVGWSEAFF.

The V and J genes are TRBV19 and TRBJ2-7, with 8 bases lining up with TRBD1. V dropped 6 bases and J dropped 7; count of bases not matched to a gene: 14. Germline assignment: CDR1 LNHDA and CDR2 SQIVND (reference sequence). This CDR3 has 15 amino acids. This CDR3 is CASSLGDRTYSEQYF. The CDR3, as DNA: TGTGCCAGTAGCCTAGGGGACAGGACCTACTCTGAGCAGTACTTC.

V is TRBV2 and J is TRBJ2-5; D call uncertain. V lost 4 bases, J lost 4 bases, and 10 bases lay in between. This CDR3 spans 13 amino acids. Germline V gives CDR1 SNHLY, CDR2 FYNNEI. The CDR3 region is CASSALPRETQYF. CDR3 bases: TGTGCCAGCAGTGCCCTGCCTAGAGAGACCCAGTACTTC.

In the case of this clone: The sample has other DNA sequences that encode this CDR3 too. The CDR3 here is CASSLSGGTEAFF. CDR3 DNA sequence: TGCGCCAGCAGCTTGTCTGGGGGAACTGAAGCTTTCTTT. The chain joins TRBV5-1 to TRBJ1-1; D is perhaps TRBD1 (5 bases). The CDR3 contains 13 residues. The ends were cut back, 1 base at V and 5 bases at J, with 9 bases in the middle. CDR1 SGHRS and CDR2 YFSETQ come from the germline V gene.

The genes are TRBV10-3 and TRBJ1-1; D may be TRBD1 (5 bases). V was trimmed by 6 bases and J by 5 bases, leaving 16 bases between them. The CDR3 spans 14 residues. Looked up from germline, CDR1 is ENHRY and CDR2 is SYGVKD. CDR3 in amino acids: CAIRRRGGETEAFF. The CDR3 nucleotides are TGTGCCATCAGACGGAGGGGAGGGGAAACTGAAGCTTTCTTT.

The chain couples TRBV7-2 to TRBJ1-5; no clear D gene. The V gene lost 4 bases and the J gene lost 0 bases, with 10 bases spanning the gap. The length of the CDR3 is 15 residues. Germline values: CDR1 SGHTA, CDR2 FQGNSA. In DNA form, the CDR3 reads TGTGCCAGCAGCTCCGACACCTATAGCAATCAGCCCCAGCATTTT. Protein: CASSSDTYSNQPQHF. The full variable domain, rest sourced from reference TRBV7-2 and TRBJ1-5, is GAGVSQSPSNKVTEKGKDVELRCDPISGHTALYWYRQSLGQGLEFLIYFQGNSAPDKSGLPSDRFSAERTGGSVSTLTIQRTQQEDSAVYLCASSSDTYSNQPQHFGDGTRLSIL.

The J gene is TRBJ1-1, the V gene TRBV9; D not resolved. The CDR3 length is 12 residues. V lost 3 bases and J lost 1, with 4 bases in between. Germline loops: CDR1 SGDLS, CDR2 YYNGEE. CDR3 sequence: CASSGRNTEAFF. As DNA, the CDR3 is TGTGCCAGCAGCGGGAGGAACACTGAAGCTTTCTTT.

This clone was found once. The chain employs TRBV2 and TRBJ1-1; D is ambiguous. Germline V gene sequence: CDR1 SNHLY, CDR2 FYNNEI. Trimming stripped 3 bases from V and 2 bases from J, with 7 bases between. The CDR3 has 13 residues. The CDR3 nucleotides read TGTGCCAGCAGTGATGGAGATAACACTGAAGCTTTCTTT. Protein product: CASSDGDNTEAFF.

The CDR3 sequence is CASSSAGAASYEQYF. Written as DNA, the CDR3 is TGTGCCAGCAGCTCGGCGGGGGCCGCCTCCTACGAGCAGTACTTC. The chain carries TRBV28 and TRBJ2-7, with a weak D call TRBD2 (7 bases). The V end was cut by 6 bases, the J end by 0 bases, with 15 bases between. Looked up from germline, CDR1 is MDHEN and CDR2 is SYDVKM. The CDR3 consists of 15 residues. Drawing the rest from reference TRBV28 and TRBJ2-7, the complete variable domain is DVKVTQSSRYLVKRTGEKVFLECVQDMDHENMFWYRQDPGLGLRLIYFSYDVKMKEKGDIPEGYSVSREKKERFSLILESASTNQTSMYLCASSSAGAASYEQYFGPGTRLTVT.

The V call is TRBV7-2, the J call TRBJ2-3; D remains ambiguous. CDR1 SGHTA and CDR2 FQGNSA come from the germline V gene. V dropped 5 bases and J dropped 0 bases, with 9 bases sitting between them. The CDR3 has 14 residues. Here the CDR3 reads CASSPFGSTDTQYF. DNA of the CDR3: TGTGCCAGCAGCCCCTTCGGGAGCACAGATACGCAGTATTTT.

This clone was detected once. The chain recombines TRBV6-5 with TRBJ1-2; 8 positions agree with TRBD1. Looked up from germline, CDR1 is MNHEY and CDR2 is SVGAGI. The length of the CDR3 is 14 residues. The V gene end was trimmed by 6 bases and the J gene end by 6 bases; junction bases not matched to a gene: 9. CDR3 region: CASRNDRGVHGYTF. Here the CDR3 DNA reads TGTGCCAGCAGGAATGACAGGGGAGTGCATGGCTACACCTTC.

The chain carries TRBV30 and TRBJ1-2; D gene uncertain. Germline V gene lookup returns CDR1 GTSNPN and CDR2 SVGIG (reference sequence). The germline V and J ends were trimmed by 5 bases and 4 bases, with 11 bases remaining between them. The length of the CDR3 is 12 residues. CDR3 protein: CAWGRISYGYTF. Written as DNA, the CDR3 is TGTGCCTGGGGGAGGATAAGCTATGGCTACACCTTC.

The rearrangement uses TRBV6-6 and TRBJ1-2; 8 bases map to TRBD1. Germline V gives CDR1 MNHNY, CDR2 SVGAGI (reference sequence). The V and J ends lost 5 bases and 8 bases, in that order; junction bases with no gene match: 10. This CDR3 has 14 residues. The CDR3: CASSGTARGQGYTF. CDR3 nucleotide sequence: TGTGCCAGCAGTGGGACGGCCAGGGGGCAAGGCTACACCTTC.

The chain couples TRBV3-1 (or the pseudogene TRBV3-2) to TRBJ1-3; unclear D gene. Looked up from germline, CDR1 is LGHDT and CDR2 is YNNKEL (reference sequence). V was pared by 3 bases and J by 0 bases, with 15 bases between. CDR3 size: 17 residues. DNA of the CDR3: TGTGCCAGCAGCCATGCCCTCGCTGTCAGCTCTGGAAACACCATATATTTT. Translation: CASSHALAVSSGNTIYF.

This chain connects TRBV9 to TRBJ1-2, with 8 bases that match TRBD1. Germline V gene lookup returns CDR1 SGDLS and CDR2 YYNGEE. The V and J ends lost 6 bases and 4 bases, in that order; junction bases with no gene match: 14. The CDR3 covers 16 residues. The CDR3 here is CASTRTGTLSGYGYTF. In DNA form, the CDR3 reads TGTGCCAGCACCCGGACAGGGACCCTCAGTGGCTATGGCTACACCTTC.